The present T cell receptor beta chain was sequenced within a study of cytomegalovirus exposure and HLA in healthy donors. PCR was performed using 60 Vbeta and 13 Jbeta primers. The data were produced by immunoSEQ multiplex PCR, yet TCRdb's version contains in-frame clones alone and is incomplete. The sample contains some 200,000 clones, 70% of which appear only once. In this sample, this clone turned up once. Its antigen is currently unknown. Broader study findings: Later on, a genetic analysis was performed. It linked a missense variant in DCLRE1C with V- and J-gene trimming of TCR beta. Rare sequences made up most TCRs, while some public TCRs were found in many donors. According to reports, the classifier identified cytomegalovirus status with high specificity and sensitivity.

Donors were ostensibly healthy at sampling, although undocumented immune exposures were probable. V lost 6 bases and J lost 7; bases outside the gene matches: 10. Germline V lookup: CDR1 LNHDA, CDR2 SQIVND (reference sequence). The CDR3 is made up of 15 amino acids. This chain links TRBV19 with TRBJ2-2, with TRBD2 matching over 8 bases. The sequence came from a middle-aged man in good health and CMV-seropositive. Sequencing was done on a sample of PBMCs. DNA of the CDR3: TGTGCCAGTAGCCCCGGGGGGGCCGGCTTCGGGGAGCTGTTTTTT. It codes for CASSPGGAGFGELFF.